This TCR beta chain appears in the sequencing data of a study of T-cell memory formation after mild COVID-19. The overall study: Most TCR clusters belonged to a single donor. Study-level results: CD4+ contracting clones were found mainly in CM and EM, and CD8+ ones in EMRA.

5'RACE with constant-segment primers built TCRalpha and TCRbeta cDNA libraries with UMIs. In TCRdb, the 5' RACE reads were re-called with MiXCR into one record per CDR3 protein. This table has roughly 150,000 distinct CDR3 sequences, roughly 15% appearing once. With respect to this clonotype: The antigen remains unidentified.

Deletions cut 3 bases from V and 2 bases from J, with 9 bases between. CDR3 length: 15 amino acids. Germline V gene lookup returns CDR1 SGHRS and CDR2 YFSETQ. The J gene is TRBJ2-6, the V gene TRBV5-1; D remains ambiguous. The sequenced sample consisted of PBMCs or a T cell subset sorted from them (not recorded which). This clonotype was obtained from an adult woman who had mild COVID-19 (a few samples of this study predate the infection). Cell type and time point are not known. CDR3 residues: CASSSDVTGANVLTF. CDR3 DNA: TGCGCCAGCAGCTCGGACGTGACTGGGGCCAACGTCCTGACTTTC.